What follows are 21 T cell receptor beta chains derived from one specimen sequenced in a study of regulatory T cells in long-lasting Graves disease. Investigators prepared the TCR beta libraries by applying iRepertoire HTBI primers and Arm-PCR of CDR3 regions. TCRdb reanalysed the multiplex PCR reads using MiXCR and keeps one entry per CDR3 protein. The sample has 400,000 to 500,000 distinct CDR3 sequences, approximately 15% seen once. Time point described: newly diagnosed GD, antithyroid drugs for less than 3 months. Extracted PBMC RNA gave rise to the TCR library. The same data also went into a second study, on T cells in Graves' hyperthyroidism and ophthalmopathy.

Here the sequenced sample was peripheral blood mononuclear cells (PBMCs), taken at new diagnosis, from a patient treated with antithyroid drugs. These receptors were obtained from a woman aged 40 to 55 with Graves disease.

The chain is built from TRBV11-2 and TRBJ2-1; TRBD2 agrees at 12 bases. Trimming cost V 2 bases and J 7 bases; bases outside gene matches: 3. This CDR3 region has 15 residues. Germline V gene lookup returns CDR1 SGHAT and CDR2 FQNNGV. The CDR3 DNA sequence: TGTGCCAGCAGCTTACGGACTAGCGGGAATAATGAGCAGTTCTTC. It yields the protein CASSLRTSGNNEQFF.

The CDR3 is CASSFSSRETQYF. DNA for the CDR3: TGTGCCAGCAGCTTTAGCTCCAGGGAGACCCAGTACTTC. This rearrangement joins TRBV7-2 to TRBJ2-5; no firm D call. V was clipped by 3 bases and J by 5 bases, with 10 bases between them. The CDR3 runs to 13 residues. CDR1 and CDR2 (germline): SGHTA, FQGNSA.

This clonotype was counted many times. Here the CDR3 DNA reads TGTGCCAGTAGTATAGGCCGAACTGGTCAGCCCCAGCATTTT. Translated: CASSIGRTGQPQHF. The V and J genes are TRBV19 and TRBJ1-5; D is ambiguous. Trimming pared 1 base from V and 6 bases from J, leaving 10 bases between. The CDR3 has 14 amino acids. CDR1 and CDR2 (germline): LNHDA, SQIVND (reference sequence). Full variable domain (rest looked up from reference TRBV19 and TRBJ1-5): DGGITQSPKYLFRKEGQNVTLSCEQNLNHDAMYWYRQDPGQGLRLIYYSQIVNDFQKGDIAEGYSVSREKKESFPLTVTSAQKNPTAFYLCASSIGRTGQPQHFGDGTRLSIL.

The rearrangement joins TRBV7-2 to TRBJ2-7, with 7 bases that match TRBD1. The CDR3 sequence is 15 residues long. Germline assignment: CDR1 SGHTA and CDR2 FQGNSA. V was pared by 5 bases and J by 3 bases, with 10 bases of the junction left unmatched. The CDR3 DNA sequence: TGTGCCAGCAGCCCTAACAGGGGCTGGGGCTACGAGCAGTACTTC. Encoded protein: CASSPNRGWGYEQYF.

There are a few counts of this clonotype. This chain uses TRBV3-1 with TRBJ1-2; D is ambiguous. The V and J ends lost 1 base and 4 bases respectively, with 4 bases between them. CDR1 and CDR2 (germline): LGHDT, YNNKEL (reference sequence). The CDR3 runs to 12 residues. The CDR3 sequence is CASSQVSYGYTF. CDR3 in DNA: TGTGCCAGCAGCCAAGTCAGCTATGGCTACACCTTC.

This clonotype was counted many times. The rearrangement links TRBV2 to TRBJ1-2; a possible D gene is TRBD1 (6 bases). The CDR3 length is 13 residues. CDR1 and CDR2 (germline): SNHLY, FYNNEI. Trimming pared 2 bases from V and 6 bases from J, leaving 10 bases between. This CDR3 reads CASSEYRVDGYTF. CDR3 DNA sequence: TGTGCCAGCAGTGAATACAGGGTGGATGGCTACACCTTC.

This clonotype appeared a few times. The rearrangement joins TRBV20-1 to TRBJ2-3, with 11 bases identical to TRBD2. V dropped 3 bases and J dropped 1; count of bases not matched to a gene: 9. Germline V gene sequence: CDR1 DFQATT, CDR2 SNEGSKA (reference sequence). This CDR3 comprises 17 residues. Here the CDR3 reads CSARGASGRLRTDTQYF. CDR3 nucleotides: TGCAGTGCTAGGGGGGCTAGCGGGAGGCTGCGCACAGATACGCAGTATTTT.

This rearrangement joins TRBV28 to TRBJ2-7; D is undetermined. Germline CDR1 and CDR2: MDHEN and SYDVKM. The CDR3 runs to 12 residues. V was pared by 8 bases and J by 3 bases, with 11 bases between. CDR3 residues: CASEGKGYEQYF. CDR3 bases: TGTGCCAGCGAAGGGAAGGGCTACGAGCAGTACTTC.

The chain links TRBV10-3 to TRBJ2-1; D gene ambiguous. The CDR3 is 13 residues long. The germline V gene encodes CDR1 ENHRY and CDR2 SYGVKD. V lost 4 bases to trimming and J lost 0 bases, with 4 bases between them. CDR3 nucleotides: TGTGCCATCAGTGGACTCTCCTACAATGAGCAGTTCTTC. Its protein is CAISGLSYNEQFF.

This clonotype was counted ten times or more. This chain uses TRBV28 with TRBJ2-3; 12 bases map to TRBD2. V lost 9 bases, J lost 5 bases, and 9 bases stayed unmatched. The CDR3 loop spans 15 amino acids. CDR1 and CDR2 (germline): MDHEN, SYDVKM. The chain's CDR3 is CASKTMGLAGDTQYF. CDR3 nucleotides: TGTGCCAGTAAGACAATGGGACTAGCGGGAGATACGCAGTATTTT. Full variable domain (outside the CDR3, taken from reference TRBV28 and TRBJ2-3): DVKVTQSSRYLVKRTGEKVFLECVQDMDHENMFWYRQDPGLGLRLIYFSYDVKMKEKGDIPEGYSVSREKKERFSLILESASTNQTSMYLCASKTMGLAGDTQYFGPGTRLTVL.

The J gene is TRBJ2-1, the V gene TRBV19, with 10 nucleotides matching TRBD1. CDR1 LNHDA and CDR2 SQIVND come from the germline V gene (reference sequence). This CDR3 comprises 14 residues. V was clipped by 6 bases and J by 5 bases; unmatched bases: 4. CDR3 region: CASRPGTGDNEQFF. The DNA of the CDR3 is TGTGCCAGTAGACCCGGGACAGGGGACAATGAGCAGTTCTTC. Full variable domain (remainder filled in from reference TRBV19 and TRBJ2-1): DGGITQSPKYLFRKEGQNVTLSCEQNLNHDAMYWYRQDPGQGLRLIYYSQIVNDFQKGDIAEGYSVSREKKESFPLTVTSAQKNPTAFYLCASRPGTGDNEQFFGPGTRLTVL.

At least ten counts were recorded for this clonotype. This sequence joins TRBV3-1 and TRBJ2-7, with TRBD2 matching over 9 bases. Losses at the gene ends were 4 bases for V and 6 bases for J; bases not matched to a gene: 4. CDR3 length equals 13 residues. In germline, CDR1 is LGHDT, CDR2 YNNKEL (reference sequence). The CDR3 here is CASSPFSGSEQYF. Here the CDR3 DNA reads TGTGCCAGCAGCCCTTTTAGCGGGAGCGAGCAGTACTTC.

As regards this clonotype: The junction departs from the called germline gene at one end, perhaps through a read error. The chain combines TRBV27 with TRBJ2-6, with 8 bases aligning to TRBD2. This CDR3 is 17 amino acids long. Germline V gene sequence: CDR1 MNHEY, CDR2 SMNVEV (reference sequence). Here the CDR3 reads CASSRGSGASGASVLTF. The CDR3 DNA is TGTGCCAGCAGCAGGGGTAGCGGGGCCTCTGGGGCCAGCGTCCTGACTTTC.

This clonotype was recorded many times. The chain links TRBV13 to TRBJ2-7; 10 bases align to TRBD2. Germline CDR1 and CDR2: PRHDT and FYEKMQ (reference sequence). V shed 1 base, J shed 2 bases, and the junction held 5 bases outside the gene matches. The CDR3 is made up of 16 amino acids. The CDR3 reads CASSLASGRGAYEQYF. The CDR3 region has the DNA TGTGCCAGCAGCTTAGCTAGCGGGAGAGGGGCCTACGAGCAGTACTTC.

This clonotype was recorded at least ten times. The CDR3 loop is CASLADFSGANVLTF. The CDR3 DNA reads TGTGCCAGCCTCGCAGACTTCTCTGGGGCCAACGTCCTGACTTTC. The chain joins TRBV2 to TRBJ2-6; no definite D call. Germline V gives CDR1 SNHLY, CDR2 FYNNEI. The V end was cut by 8 bases, the J end by 0 bases, with 11 bases between. CDR3 length equals 15 residues.

This clonotype was recorded many times. This rearrangement joins TRBV5-1 to TRBJ1-5; possibly TRBD1 for D (5 bases). The CDR3 has 16 amino acids. V was pared by 4 bases and J by 1 base, with 15 bases between. The germline V gene encodes CDR1 SGHRS and CDR2 YFSETQ. The CDR3, as DNA: TGCGCCAGCAGCCAGGGCACACGGGACAGCAATCAGCCCCAGCATTTT. Amino acids: CASSQGTRDSNQPQHF. Drawing the rest from reference TRBV5-1 and TRBJ1-5, the complete variable domain is KAGVTQTPRYLIKTRGQQVTLSCSPISGHRSVSWYQQTPGQGLQFLFEYFSETQRNKGNFPGRFSGRQFSNSRSEMNVSTLELGDSALYLCASSQGTRDSNQPQHFGDGTRLSIL.

The chain combines TRBV9 with TRBJ2-1; D is undetermined. The CDR3 has 14 residues. Germline CDR1 SGDLS, CDR2 YYNGEE. V shed 0 bases and J shed 6 bases, with 10 bases lying between them. The DNA of the CDR3 is TGTGCCAGCAGCGTAGGGAATGTTGGCAATGAGCAGTTCTTC. Residues: CASSVGNVGNEQFF.

As regards this clonotype: Given a far larger clone just one base away, this is likely a sequencing read error. The rearrangement links TRBV7-2 to TRBJ1-1, with TRBD1 as a possible D gene (6 bases). The V end was cut by 3 bases, the J end by 5 bases, with 10 bases between. CDR3 length: 13 residues. Germline values: CDR1 SGHTA, CDR2 FQGNSA. This CDR3 reads CASSFVQGTEAFF. CDR3 in DNA: TGTGCCAGCAGCTTTGTCCAGGGGACTGAAGCTTTCTTT.

At least ten counts were recorded for this clonotype. V gene TRBV7-2 combines with J gene TRBJ2-3, with D unclear. The CDR3 runs 14 residues. Trimming cost V 2 bases and J 0 bases, with 6 bases left between them. Germline CDR1 and CDR2: SGHTA and FQGNSA. This CDR3 is CASSLYQSTDTQYF. CDR3 bases: TGTGCCAGCAGCTTATATCAAAGCACAGATACGCAGTATTTT.

This clonotype has at least ten counts. The chain joins TRBV6-1 to TRBJ2-7; 9 nucleotides match TRBD1. The V and J ends lost 4 bases and 0 bases, in that order; junction bases with no gene match: 7. Germline values: CDR1 MNHNS, CDR2 SASEGT. The CDR3 has 16 amino acids. This CDR3 is CASSADPGQGSYEQYF. Here the CDR3 DNA reads TGTGCCAGCAGTGCTGATCCGGGACAGGGCTCCTACGAGCAGTACTTC.

This clonotype was detected a few times. The chain links TRBV13 to TRBJ2-1; D gene ambiguous. The CDR3 length is 14 residues. Germline V gives CDR1 PRHDT, CDR2 FYEKMQ (reference sequence). V gave up 4 bases and J gave up 1 base, with 8 bases separating them. The CDR3 DNA follows: TGTGCCAGCAGCTCGGGCCTGTCCTACAATGAGCAGTTCTTC. Amino acids: CASSSGLSYNEQFF.